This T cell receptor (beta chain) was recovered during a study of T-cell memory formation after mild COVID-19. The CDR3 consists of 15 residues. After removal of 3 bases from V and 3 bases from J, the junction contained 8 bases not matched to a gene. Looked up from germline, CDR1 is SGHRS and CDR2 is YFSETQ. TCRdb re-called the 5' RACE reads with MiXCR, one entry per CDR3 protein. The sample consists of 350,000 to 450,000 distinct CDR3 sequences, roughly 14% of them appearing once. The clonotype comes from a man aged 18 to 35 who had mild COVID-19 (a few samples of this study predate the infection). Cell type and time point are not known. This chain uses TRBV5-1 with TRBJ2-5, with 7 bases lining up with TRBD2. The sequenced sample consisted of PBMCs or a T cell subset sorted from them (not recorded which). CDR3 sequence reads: CASSWVSAGEETQYF. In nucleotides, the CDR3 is TGCGCCAGCAGCTGGGTTTCGGCGGGGGAAGAGACCCAGTACTTC.